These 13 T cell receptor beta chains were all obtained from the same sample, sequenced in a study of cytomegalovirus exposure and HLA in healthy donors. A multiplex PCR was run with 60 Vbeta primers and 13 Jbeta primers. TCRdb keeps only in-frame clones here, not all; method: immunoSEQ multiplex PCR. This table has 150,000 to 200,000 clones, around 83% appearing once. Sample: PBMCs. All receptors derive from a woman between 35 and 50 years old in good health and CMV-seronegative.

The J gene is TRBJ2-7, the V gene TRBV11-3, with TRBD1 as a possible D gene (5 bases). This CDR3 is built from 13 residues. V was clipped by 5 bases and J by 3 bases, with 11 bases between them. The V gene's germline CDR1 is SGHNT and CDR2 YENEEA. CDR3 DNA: TGTGCCAGCAGCCTGGCGACAGACTACGAGCAGTACTTC. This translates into CASSLATDYEQYF.

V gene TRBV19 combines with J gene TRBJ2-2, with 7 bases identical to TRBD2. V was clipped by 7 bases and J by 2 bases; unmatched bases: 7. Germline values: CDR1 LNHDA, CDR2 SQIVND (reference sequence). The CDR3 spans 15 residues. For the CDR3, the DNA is TGTGCCAGTAAGGAGCTAGCGGCTAACACCGGGGAGCTGTTTTTT. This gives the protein CASKELAANTGELFF.

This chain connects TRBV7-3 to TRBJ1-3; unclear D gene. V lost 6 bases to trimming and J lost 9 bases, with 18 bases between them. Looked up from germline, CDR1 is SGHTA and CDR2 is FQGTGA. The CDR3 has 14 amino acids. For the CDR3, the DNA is TGTGCCAGCAGTCCGACGGGGTCTGAAGGCACCATATATTTT. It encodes CASSPTGSEGTIYF.

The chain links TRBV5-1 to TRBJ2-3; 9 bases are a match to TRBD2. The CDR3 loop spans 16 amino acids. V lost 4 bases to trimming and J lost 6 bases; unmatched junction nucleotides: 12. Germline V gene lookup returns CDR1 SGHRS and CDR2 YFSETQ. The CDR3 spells CASSPAVAGEGDTQYF. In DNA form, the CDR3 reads TGCGCCAGCAGCCCGGCCGTAGCGGGAGAGGGGGATACGCAGTATTTT.

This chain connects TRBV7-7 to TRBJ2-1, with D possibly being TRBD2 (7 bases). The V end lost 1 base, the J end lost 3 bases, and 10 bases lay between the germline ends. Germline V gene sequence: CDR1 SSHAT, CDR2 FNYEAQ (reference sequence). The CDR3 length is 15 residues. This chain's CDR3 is CASSLGGGGYNEQFF. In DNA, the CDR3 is TGTGCCAGCAGCTTAGGGGGGGGCGGCTACAATGAGCAGTTCTTC.

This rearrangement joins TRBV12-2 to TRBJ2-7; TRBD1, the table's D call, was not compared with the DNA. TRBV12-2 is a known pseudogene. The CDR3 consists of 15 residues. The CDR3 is CASRLGQGFSYEQYF. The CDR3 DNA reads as TGTGCAAGTCGCTTGGGACAGGGATTCTCCTACGAGCAGTACTTC.

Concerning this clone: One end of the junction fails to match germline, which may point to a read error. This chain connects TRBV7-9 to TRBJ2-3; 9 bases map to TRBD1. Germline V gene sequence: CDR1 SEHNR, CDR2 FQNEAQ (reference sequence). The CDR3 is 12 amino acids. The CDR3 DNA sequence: TGTGCCAGCAGCTTAACCGGGACAGGGATAACTTTT. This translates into CASSLTGTGITF.

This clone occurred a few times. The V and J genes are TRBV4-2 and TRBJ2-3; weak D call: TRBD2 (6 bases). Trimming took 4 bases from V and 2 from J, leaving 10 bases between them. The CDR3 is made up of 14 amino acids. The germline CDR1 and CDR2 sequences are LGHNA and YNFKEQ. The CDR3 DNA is TGTGCCAGCAGCCTCCCGGGAGACACAGATACGCAGTATTTT. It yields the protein CASSLPGDTDTQYF.

This chain's CDR3 is CASSSTAYTEAFF. CDR3 bases: TGTGCCAGCAGCTCCACAGCATACACTGAAGCTTTCTTT. The chain employs TRBV11-3 and TRBJ1-1; D not certain. Germline V gene data show CDR1 as SGHNT and CDR2 as YENEEA. This CDR3 is built from 13 residues. V lost 4 bases to trimming and J lost 3 bases, with 9 bases between them.

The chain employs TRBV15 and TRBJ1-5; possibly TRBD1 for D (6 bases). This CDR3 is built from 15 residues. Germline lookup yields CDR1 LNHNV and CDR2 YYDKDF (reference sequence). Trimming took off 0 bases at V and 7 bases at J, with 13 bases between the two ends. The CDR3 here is CATSRDSGGGQPQHF. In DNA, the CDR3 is TGTGCCACCAGCAGAGATTCGGGGGGGGGCCAGCCCCAGCATTTT.

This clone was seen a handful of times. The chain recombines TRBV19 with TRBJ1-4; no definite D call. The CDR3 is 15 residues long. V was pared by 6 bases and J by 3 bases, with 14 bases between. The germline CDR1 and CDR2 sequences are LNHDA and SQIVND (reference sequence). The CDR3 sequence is CASSTNMDSNEKLFF. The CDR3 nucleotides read TGTGCCAGTAGCACAAACATGGACTCTAATGAAAAACTGTTTTTT.

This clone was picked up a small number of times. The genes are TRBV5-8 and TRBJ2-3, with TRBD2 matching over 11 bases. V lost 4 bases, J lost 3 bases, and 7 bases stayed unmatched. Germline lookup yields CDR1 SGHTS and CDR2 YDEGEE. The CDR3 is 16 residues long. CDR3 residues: CASSQLAGVGTDTQYF. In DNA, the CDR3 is TGTGCCAGCAGCCAACTAGCGGGAGTAGGAACAGATACGCAGTATTTT.

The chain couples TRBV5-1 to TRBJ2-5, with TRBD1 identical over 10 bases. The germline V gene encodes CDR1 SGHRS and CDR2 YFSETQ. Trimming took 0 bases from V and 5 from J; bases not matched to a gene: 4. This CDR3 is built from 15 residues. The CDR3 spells CASSLEGTGEETQYF. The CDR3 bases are TGCGCCAGCAGCTTGGAGGGGACAGGGGAGGAGACCCAGTACTTC.